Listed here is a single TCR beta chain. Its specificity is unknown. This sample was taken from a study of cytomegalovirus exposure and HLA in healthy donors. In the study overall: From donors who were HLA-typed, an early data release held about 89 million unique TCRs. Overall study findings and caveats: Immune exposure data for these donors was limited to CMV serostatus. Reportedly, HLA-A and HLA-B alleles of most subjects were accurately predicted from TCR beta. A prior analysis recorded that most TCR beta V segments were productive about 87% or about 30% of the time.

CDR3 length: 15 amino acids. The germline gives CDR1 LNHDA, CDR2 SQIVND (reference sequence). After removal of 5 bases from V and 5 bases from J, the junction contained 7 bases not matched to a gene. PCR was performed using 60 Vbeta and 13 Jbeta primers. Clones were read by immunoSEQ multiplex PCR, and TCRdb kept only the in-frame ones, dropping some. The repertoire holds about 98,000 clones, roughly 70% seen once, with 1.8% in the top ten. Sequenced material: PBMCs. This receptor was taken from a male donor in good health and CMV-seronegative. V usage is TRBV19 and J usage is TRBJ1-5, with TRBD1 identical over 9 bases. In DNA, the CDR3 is TGTGCCAGTAGTTCCCGGGACAGGGCTCATCAGCCCCAGCATTTT. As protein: CASSSRDRAHQPQHF.